This T cell receptor (beta chain) was observed in a study of blood T cell repertoires in COVID-19. Study at large: Spain, Italy and the United States supplied samples that represented acute and convalescent COVID-19. PBMCs, B-cell-depleted T cells, or T cells were the source of the cDNA or gDNA that made up the material.

The authors' processing: Reference gene primer amplification in the assay estimated nucleated cell counts. The assay was immunoSEQ multiplex PCR, and TCRdb's table has in-frame clones only and misses some. V, J and clone size reflect that table, while D and trimming were determined from the DNA. The data hold just under 55,000 clones, with 83% observed a single time. The germline V and J ends were trimmed by 3 bases and 5 bases, with 8 bases remaining between them. The CDR3 length is 13 residues. The rearrangement uses TRBV12-3 or TRBV12-4 and TRBJ1-3, with D unresolved. This TCR came from a woman between 55 and 75 years old with acute or convalescent COVID-19. Sequenced sample: peripheral blood. CDR3 in DNA: TGTGCCAGCAGTTTCAACAGAAGAAACACCATATATTTT. It encodes CASSFNRRNTIYF.